The next 3 T cell receptor beta chains were all read from a single sample in a study of cytomegalovirus exposure and HLA in healthy donors. Amplification used 60 Vbeta primers and 13 Jbeta primers. Assay used: immunoSEQ multiplex PCR; TCRdb lists only in-frame clones, some missing. The sample records about 170,000 clones, around 81% being singletons. Material: PBMCs. These receptors were taken from a woman aged 25-40 years in good health and CMV-seropositive.

V and J are TRBV4-3 and TRBJ1-1, with unresolved D. CDR1 and CDR2 (germline): LGHNA, YSLEER. This CDR3 contains 13 residues. V was trimmed by 3 bases and J by 4 bases, leaving 9 bases between them. The CDR3 nucleotides are TGCGCCAGCAGCCAGATACGGGGCACTGAAGCTTTCTTT. This translates into CASSQIRGTEAFF.

J is TRBJ2-3 and V is TRBV5-1; 9 nucleotides line up with TRBD2. This CDR3 is built from 16 residues. CDR1 and CDR2 (germline): SGHRS, YFSETQ. Losses at the gene ends were 5 bases for V and 1 base for J; bases not matched to a gene: 8. The CDR3 reads CASRLTSSGGTDTQYF. CDR3 DNA sequence: TGCGCCAGCAGACTGACTTCTAGCGGGGGCACAGATACGCAGTATTTT.

For the CDR3, the DNA is TGTGCCAGCAGTTTAGATGCAGGGGGCATCTACGAGCAGTACTTC. Translated, it gives CASSLDAGGIYEQYF. The chain is built from TRBV28 and TRBJ2-7, with 8 nucleotides matching TRBD1. V trimming: 2 bases; J trimming: 3 bases; junction bases outside the gene matches: 6. Germline CDR1 MDHEN, CDR2 SYDVKM. The length of the CDR3 is 15 residues.